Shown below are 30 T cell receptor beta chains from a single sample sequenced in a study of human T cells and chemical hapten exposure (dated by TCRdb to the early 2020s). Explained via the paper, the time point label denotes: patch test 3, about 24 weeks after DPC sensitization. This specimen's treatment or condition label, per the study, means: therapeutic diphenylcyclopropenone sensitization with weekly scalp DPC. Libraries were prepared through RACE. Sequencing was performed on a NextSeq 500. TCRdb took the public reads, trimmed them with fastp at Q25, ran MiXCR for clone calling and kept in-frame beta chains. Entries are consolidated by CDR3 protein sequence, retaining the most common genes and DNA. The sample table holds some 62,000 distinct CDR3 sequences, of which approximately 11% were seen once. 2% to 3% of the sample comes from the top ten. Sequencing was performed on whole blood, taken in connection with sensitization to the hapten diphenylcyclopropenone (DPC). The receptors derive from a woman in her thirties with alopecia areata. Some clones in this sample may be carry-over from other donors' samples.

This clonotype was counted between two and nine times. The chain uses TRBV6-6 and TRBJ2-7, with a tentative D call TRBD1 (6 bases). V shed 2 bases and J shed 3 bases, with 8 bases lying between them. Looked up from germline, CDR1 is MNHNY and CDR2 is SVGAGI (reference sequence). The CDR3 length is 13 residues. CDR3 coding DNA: TGTGCCAGCAGTTACCTAGGGGGCTACGAGCAGTACTTC. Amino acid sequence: CASSYLGGYEQYF.

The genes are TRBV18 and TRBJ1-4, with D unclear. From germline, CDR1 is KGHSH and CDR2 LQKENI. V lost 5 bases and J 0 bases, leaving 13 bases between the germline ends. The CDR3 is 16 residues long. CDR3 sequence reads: CASSADGPATNEKLFF. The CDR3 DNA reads TGTGCCAGCTCAGCGGACGGACCAGCAACTAATGAAAAACTGTTTTTT.

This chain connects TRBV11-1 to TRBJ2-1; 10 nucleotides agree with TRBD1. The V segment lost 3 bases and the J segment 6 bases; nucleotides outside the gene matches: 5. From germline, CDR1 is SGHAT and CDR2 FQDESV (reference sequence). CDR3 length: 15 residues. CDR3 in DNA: TGTGCCAGCAGCTTTTGGGACAGGGGCGGCAATGAGCAGTTCTTC. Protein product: CASSFWDRGGNEQFF.

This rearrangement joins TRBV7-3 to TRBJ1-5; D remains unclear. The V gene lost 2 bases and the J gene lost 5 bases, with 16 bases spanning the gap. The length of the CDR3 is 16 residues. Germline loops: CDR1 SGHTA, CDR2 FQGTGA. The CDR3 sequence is CASSLHVCSPYQPQHF. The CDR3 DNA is TGTGCCAGCAGCTTACACGTGTGTAGCCCATATCAGCCCCAGCATTTT.

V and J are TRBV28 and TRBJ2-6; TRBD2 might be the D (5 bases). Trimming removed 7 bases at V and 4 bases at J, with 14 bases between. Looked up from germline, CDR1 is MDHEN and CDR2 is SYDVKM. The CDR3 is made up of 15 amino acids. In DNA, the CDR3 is TGTGCCAGCACCAAGAGAGGGCGAGGGGCCAACGTCCTGACTTTC. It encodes CASTKRGRGANVLTF.

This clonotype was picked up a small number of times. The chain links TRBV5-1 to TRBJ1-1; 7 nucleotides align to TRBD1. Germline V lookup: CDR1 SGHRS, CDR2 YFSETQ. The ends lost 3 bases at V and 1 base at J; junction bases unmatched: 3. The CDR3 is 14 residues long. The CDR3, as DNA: TGCGCCAGCAGCTCACAGGGGCGGAACACTGAAGCTTTCTTT. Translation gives CASSSQGRNTEAFF.

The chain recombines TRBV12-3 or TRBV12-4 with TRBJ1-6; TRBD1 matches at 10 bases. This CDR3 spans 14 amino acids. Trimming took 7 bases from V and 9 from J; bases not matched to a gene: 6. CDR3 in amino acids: CASTPTGGSSPLHF. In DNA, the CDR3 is TGTGCCAGCACCCCGACAGGGGGCAGTTCACCCCTCCACTTT.

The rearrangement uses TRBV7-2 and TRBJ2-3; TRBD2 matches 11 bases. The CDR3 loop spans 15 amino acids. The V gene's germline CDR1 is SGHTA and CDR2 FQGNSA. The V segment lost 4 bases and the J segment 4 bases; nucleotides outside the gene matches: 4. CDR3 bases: TGTGCCAGCAGCTCACTAGCGGGAGTGGCAGATACGCAGTATTTT. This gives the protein CASSSLAGVADTQYF.

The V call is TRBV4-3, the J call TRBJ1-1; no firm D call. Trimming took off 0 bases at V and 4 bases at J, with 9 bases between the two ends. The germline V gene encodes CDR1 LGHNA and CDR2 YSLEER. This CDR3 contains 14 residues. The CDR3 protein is CASSQDSGGTEAFF. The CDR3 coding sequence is TGCGCCAGCAGCCAAGATAGTGGCGGCACTGAAGCTTTCTTT.

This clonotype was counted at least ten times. The CDR3 DNA reads TGTGCCAGCAGCGGAGGCTATAGCAATCAGCCCCAGCATTTT. This sequence encodes CASSGGYSNQPQHF. This sequence joins TRBV9 and TRBJ1-5; D unresolved. Trimming left V 3 bases short and J 0 bases short, with 7 bases between. This CDR3 contains 14 residues. The germline V gene encodes CDR1 SGDLS and CDR2 YYNGEE.

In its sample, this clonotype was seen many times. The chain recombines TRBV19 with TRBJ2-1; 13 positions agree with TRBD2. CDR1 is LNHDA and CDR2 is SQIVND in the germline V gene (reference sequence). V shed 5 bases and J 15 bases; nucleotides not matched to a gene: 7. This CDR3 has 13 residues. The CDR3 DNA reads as TGTGCCAGTAGTTCGGGACTAGCGGGGCCTCGGTTCTTC. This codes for CASSSGLAGPRFF. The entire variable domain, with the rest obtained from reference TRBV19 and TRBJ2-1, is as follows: DGGITQSPKYLFRKEGQNVTLSCEQNLNHDAMYWYRQDPGQGLRLIYYSQIVNDFQKGDIAEGYSVSREKKESFPLTVTSAQKNPTAFYLCASSSGLAGPRFFGPGTRLTVL.

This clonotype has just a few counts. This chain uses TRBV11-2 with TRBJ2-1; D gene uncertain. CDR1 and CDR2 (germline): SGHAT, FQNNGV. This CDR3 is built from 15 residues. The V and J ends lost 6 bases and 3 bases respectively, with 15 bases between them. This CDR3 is CASRETGSHYNEQFF. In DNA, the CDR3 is TGTGCCAGCAGGGAAACCGGGTCCCACTACAATGAGCAGTTCTTC. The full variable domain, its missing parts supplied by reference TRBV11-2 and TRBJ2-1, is EAGVAQSPRYKIIEKRQSVAFWCNPISGHATLYWYQQILGQGPKLLIQFQNNGVVDDSQLPKDRFSAERLKGVDSTLKIQPAKLEDSAVYLCASRETGSHYNEQFFGPGTRLTVL.

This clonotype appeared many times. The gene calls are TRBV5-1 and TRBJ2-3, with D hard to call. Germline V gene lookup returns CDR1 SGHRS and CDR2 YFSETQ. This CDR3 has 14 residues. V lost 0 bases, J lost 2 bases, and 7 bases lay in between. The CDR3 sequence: CASSLEWATDTQYF. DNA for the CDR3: TGCGCCAGCAGCTTGGAGTGGGCCACAGATACGCAGTATTTT.

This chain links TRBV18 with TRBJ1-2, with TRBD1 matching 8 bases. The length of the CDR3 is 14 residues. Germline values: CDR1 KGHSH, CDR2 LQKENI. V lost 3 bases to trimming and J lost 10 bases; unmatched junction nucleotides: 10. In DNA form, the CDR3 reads TGTGCCAGCTCACCGAACGGAAGACAGGGGAACTACACCTTC. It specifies CASSPNGRQGNYTF.

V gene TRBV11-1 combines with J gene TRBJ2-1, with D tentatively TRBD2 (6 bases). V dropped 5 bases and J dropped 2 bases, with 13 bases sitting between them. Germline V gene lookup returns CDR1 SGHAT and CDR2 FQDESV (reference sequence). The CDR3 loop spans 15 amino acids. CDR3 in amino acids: CASSPLANTYNEQFF. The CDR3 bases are TGTGCCAGCAGCCCCCTAGCGAATACCTACAATGAGCAGTTCTTC. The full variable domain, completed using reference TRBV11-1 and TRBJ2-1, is EAEVAQSPRYKITEKSQAVAFWCDPISGHATLYWYRQILGQGPELLVQFQDESVVDDSQLPKDRFSAERLKGVDSTLKIQPAELGDSAMYLCASSPLANTYNEQFFGPGTRLTVL.

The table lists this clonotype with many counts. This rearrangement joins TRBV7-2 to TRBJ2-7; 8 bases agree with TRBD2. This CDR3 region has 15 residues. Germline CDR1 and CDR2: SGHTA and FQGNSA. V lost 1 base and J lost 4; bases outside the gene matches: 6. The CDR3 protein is CASSLVFSGVYEQYF. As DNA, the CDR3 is TGTGCCAGCAGCTTAGTTTTTAGCGGGGTATACGAGCAGTACTTC.

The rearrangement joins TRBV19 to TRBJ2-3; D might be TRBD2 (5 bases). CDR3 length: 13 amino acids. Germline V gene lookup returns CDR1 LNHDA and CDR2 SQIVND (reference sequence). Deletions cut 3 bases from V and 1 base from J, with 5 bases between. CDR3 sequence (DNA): TGTGCCAGTAGTATTAGCGGCACAGATACGCAGTATTTT. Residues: CASSISGTDTQYF.

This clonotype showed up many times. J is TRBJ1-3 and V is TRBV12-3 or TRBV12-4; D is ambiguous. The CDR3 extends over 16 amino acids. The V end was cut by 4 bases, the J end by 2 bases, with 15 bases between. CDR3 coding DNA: TGTGCCAGCAGTTATGTCGTAGGACGTGCTGGAAACACCATATATTTT. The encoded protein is CASSYVVGRAGNTIYF.

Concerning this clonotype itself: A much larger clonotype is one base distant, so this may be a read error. This CDR3 reads CASSRGVGQGDIRYF. CDR3 in DNA: TGTGCCAGCAGCAGGGGTGTAGGCCAAGGCGACATTCGGTACTTC. This chain links TRBV3-1 with TRBJ2-4, with D possibly matching TRBD1 (5 bases). Germline-derived CDR1 and CDR2 are LGHDT and YNNKEL (reference sequence). The length of the CDR3 is 15 residues.

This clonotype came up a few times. The CDR3 loop is CSAIRGDIDEQYF. In DNA, the CDR3 is TGCAGTGCTATTCGAGGGGACATCGACGAGCAGTACTTC. The rearrangement joins TRBV20-1 to TRBJ2-7; tentative D call: TRBD1 (6 bases). Between the trimmed V and J ends, which lost 4 bases and 5 bases, there was a span of 15 bases. This CDR3 has 13 residues. Per germline, CDR1 DFQATT and CDR2 SNEGSKA (reference sequence).

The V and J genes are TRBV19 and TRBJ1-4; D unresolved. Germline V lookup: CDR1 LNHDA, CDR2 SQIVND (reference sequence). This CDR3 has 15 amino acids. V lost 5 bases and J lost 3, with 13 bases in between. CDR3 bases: TGTGCCAGTAGTCCTCCCCCCCGGGCTAATGAAAAACTGTTTTTT. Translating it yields CASSPPPRANEKLFF. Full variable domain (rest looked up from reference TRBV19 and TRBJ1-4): DGGITQSPKYLFRKEGQNVTLSCEQNLNHDAMYWYRQDPGQGLRLIYYSQIVNDFQKGDIAEGYSVSREKKESFPLTVTSAQKNPTAFYLCASSPPPRANEKLFFGSGTQLSVL.

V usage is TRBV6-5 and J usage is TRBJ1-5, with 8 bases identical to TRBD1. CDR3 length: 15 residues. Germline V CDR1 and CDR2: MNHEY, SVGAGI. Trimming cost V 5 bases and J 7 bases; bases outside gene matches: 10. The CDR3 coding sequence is TGTGCCAGCAGTCCGCGACAGGGGTCGAGGCAGCCCCAGCATTTT. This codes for CASSPRQGSRQPQHF.

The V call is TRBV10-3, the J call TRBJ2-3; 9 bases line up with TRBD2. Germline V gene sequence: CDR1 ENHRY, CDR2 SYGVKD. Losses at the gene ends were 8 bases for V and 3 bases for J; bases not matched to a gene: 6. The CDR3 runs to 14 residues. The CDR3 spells CAIAQAGGTDTQYF. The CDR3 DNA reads TGTGCCATCGCCCAGGCGGGAGGGACAGATACGCAGTATTTT.

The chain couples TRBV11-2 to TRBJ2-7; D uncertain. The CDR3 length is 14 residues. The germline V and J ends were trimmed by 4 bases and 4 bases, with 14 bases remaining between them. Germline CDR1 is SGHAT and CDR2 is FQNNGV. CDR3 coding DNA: TGTGCCAGCAGCTCCCGGGCCCATGATTACGAGCAGTACTTC. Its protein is CASSSRAHDYEQYF.

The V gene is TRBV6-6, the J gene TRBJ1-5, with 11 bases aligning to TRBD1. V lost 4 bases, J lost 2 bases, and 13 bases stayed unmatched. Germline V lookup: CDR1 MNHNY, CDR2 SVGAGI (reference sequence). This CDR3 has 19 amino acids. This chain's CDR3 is CASSSRDRGKAEGNQPQHF. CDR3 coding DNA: TGTGCCAGCAGTTCCCGGGACAGGGGGAAGGCGGAGGGCAATCAGCCCCAGCATTTT.

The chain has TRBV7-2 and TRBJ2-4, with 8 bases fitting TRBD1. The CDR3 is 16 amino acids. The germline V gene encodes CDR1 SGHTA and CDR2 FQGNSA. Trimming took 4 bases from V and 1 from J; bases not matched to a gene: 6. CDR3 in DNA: TGTGCCAGCAGCTGGACGACAGGGGATGCCAAAAACATTCAGTACTTC. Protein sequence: CASSWTTGDAKNIQYF.

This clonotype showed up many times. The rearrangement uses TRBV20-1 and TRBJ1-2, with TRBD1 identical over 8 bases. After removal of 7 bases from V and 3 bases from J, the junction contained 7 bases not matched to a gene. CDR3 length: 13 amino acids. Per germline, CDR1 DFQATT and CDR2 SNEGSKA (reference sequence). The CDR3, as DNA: TGCAGTGTCCGACAGGGGTTGGACTATGGCTACACCTTC. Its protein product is CSVRQGLDYGYTF.

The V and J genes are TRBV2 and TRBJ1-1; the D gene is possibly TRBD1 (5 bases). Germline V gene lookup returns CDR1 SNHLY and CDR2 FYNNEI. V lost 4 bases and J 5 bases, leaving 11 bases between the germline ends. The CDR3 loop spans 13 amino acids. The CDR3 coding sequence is TGTGCCAGCAGTGGAATCGAGGGGACTGAAGCTTTCTTT. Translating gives CASSGIEGTEAFF.

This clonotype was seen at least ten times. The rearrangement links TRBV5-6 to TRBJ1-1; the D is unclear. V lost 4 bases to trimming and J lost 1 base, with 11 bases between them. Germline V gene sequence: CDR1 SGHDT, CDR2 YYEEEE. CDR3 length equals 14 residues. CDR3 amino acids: CASSQPDRNTEAFF. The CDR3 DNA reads TGTGCCAGCAGCCAACCTGATAGGAACACTGAAGCTTTCTTT.

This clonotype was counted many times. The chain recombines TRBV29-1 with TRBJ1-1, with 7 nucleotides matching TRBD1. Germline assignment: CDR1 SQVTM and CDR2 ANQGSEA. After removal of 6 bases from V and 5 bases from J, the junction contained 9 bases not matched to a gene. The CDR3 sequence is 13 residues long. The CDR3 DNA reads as TGCAGCGTGGTCCGGGACAGAAGGACTGAAGCTTTCTTT. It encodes CSVVRDRRTEAFF.